These T cell receptor beta chains were read from a single sample in a study of T cells in Graves' hyperthyroidism and ophthalmopathy. TCRdb ran MiXCR on the multiplex PCR reads and lists one entry per CDR3 protein. The profile shows hundreds of thousands of distinct CDR3 sequences, around 39% of them singletons. Sequencing was done on a sample of blood. Receptors were obtained from a man between 18 and 29 years old with Graves' hyperthyroidism. The CDR3 runs from the conserved cysteine through the conserved F or W. The D gene is left open where the match is weak. Clone size is stated in some rows and not others, as once, few, many or a class when expanded.

abundance,j_gene,d_gene,v_gene,CDR3aa,CDR3nt
NA,TRBJ2-5,NA,TRBV12-3/TRBV12-4,CASSLEGGRETEYF,TGTGCCAGCAGTTTAGAGGGTGGTAGAGAGACCGAGTACTTC
many,TRBJ1-1,NA,TRBV25-1,CASSEMNTEAFF,TGTGCCAGCAGTGAAATGAACACTGAAGCTTTCTTT
many,TRBJ1-4,TRBD1,TRBV29-1,CSVEGTTGDREKLFF,TGCAGCGTTGAGGGAACAACAGGGGATCGGGAAAAACTGTTTTTT
few,TRBJ1-1,NA,TRBV11-3,CASSLDRARETEAFF,TGTGCCAGCAGCTTAGATCGGGCGCGTGAGACTGAAGCTTTCTTT
NA,TRBJ1-2,NA,TRBV11-2,CASSFDSLSSHGYTF,TGTGCCAGCAGCTTCGACAGCCTATCGAGCCATGGCTACACCTTC
few,TRBJ2-5,NA,TRBV7-9,CASSPDGVETQYF,TGTGCCAGCAGCCCGGACGGGGTCGAGACCCAGTACTTC
NA,TRBJ1-6,NA,TRBV10-3,CASRQALLLPLHF,TGTGCCAGCAGACAGGCCTTACTCCTACCCCTCCACTTT
NA,TRBJ1-4,NA,TRBV7-9,CASSREKLFF,TGTGCCAGCAGCAGAGAAAAACTGTTTTTT
many,TRBJ1-1,NA,TRBV20-1,CSAREVGGDTEAFF,TGCAGTGCTAGAGAAGTGGGAGGGGACACTGAAGCTTTCTTT
few,TRBJ2-7,NA,TRBV12-3/TRBV12-4,CASSFVGPSDEQYF,TGTGCCAGCAGTTTTGTCGGACCCAGCGACGAGCAGTACTTC
NA,TRBJ2-5,TRBD2,TRBV10-3,CAISPEIAGGQETQYF,TGTGCCATCAGTCCCGAAATAGCGGGGGGCCAAGAGACCCAGTACTTC
NA,TRBJ1-1,TRBD1,TRBV11-2,CASSLGQGMTTEAFF,TGTGCCAGCAGCCTAGGACAGGGGATGACCACTGAAGCTTTCTTT
few,TRBJ1-1,NA,TRBV5-6,CASRIIQGTEAFF,TGTGCCAGCAGGATTATACAGGGAACTGAAGCTTTCTTT
NA,TRBJ2-2,NA,TRBV20-1,CSARDEAGGVTGELFF,TGCAGTGCTAGAGATGAAGCAGGGGGGGTCACCGGGGAGCTGTTTTTT
NA,TRBJ2-7,TRBD1,TRBV11-1,CASTVDRAYEQYF,TGTGCCAGCACCGTGGACAGGGCCTACGAGCAGTACTTC
NA,TRBJ1-6,NA,TRBV24-1,CATSEGHSPLHF,TGTGCCACCAGTGAGGGCCATTCACCCCTCCACTTT
few,TRBJ2-2,NA,TRBV19,CASSTGQMTNTGELFF,TGTGCCAGTAGCACGGGACAAATGACGAACACCGGGGAGCTGTTTTTT
few,TRBJ2-2,NA,TRBV19,CASSSRPGELFF,TGTGCCAGTAGTTCCCGACCGGGGGAGCTGTTTTTT
NA,TRBJ2-2,TRBD2,TRBV15,CATSREGEIAGELFF,TGTGCCACCAGCCGGGAGGGGGAAATCGCCGGGGAGCTGTTTTTT
few,TRBJ1-1,NA,TRBV7-2,CASRVWRGPIEAFF,TGTGCCAGCCGAGTGTGGAGGGGACCCATTGAAGCTTTCTTT
few,TRBJ2-7,TRBD1,TRBV5-1,CASSLPGTGGYEQYF,TGCGCCAGCAGCTTGCCCGGGACAGGGGGATACGAGCAGTACTTC
NA,TRBJ1-5,NA,TRBV7-2,CASTGAETQHF,TGTGCCAGCACGGGTGCGGAGACCCAGCATTTT
NA,TRBJ1-5,NA,TRBV12-3/TRBV12-4,CASSSNGNSNQPQHF,TGTGCCAGCAGTTCCAACGGGAATAGCAATCAGCCCCAGCATTTT
many,TRBJ1-1,NA,TRBV7-6,CASSLGPGVHTEAFF,TGTGCCAGCAGCTTAGGGCCGGGGGTACACACTGAAGCTTTCTTT
NA,TRBJ1-5,NA,TRBV6-4,CASSFTGGAQHF,TGTGCCAGCAGTTTCACAGGAGGGGCCCAGCATTTT
NA,TRBJ2-5,TRBD1,TRBV5-6,CASSLGTGGLETQYF,TGTGCCAGCAGCTTGGGGACAGGGGGCTTGGAGACCCAGTACTTC
few,TRBJ1-1,NA,TRBV9,CASSGYYRELNTEAFF,TGTGCCAGCAGCGGTTACTACAGGGAACTGAACACTGAAGCTTTCTTT
few,TRBJ1-1,NA,TRBV6-6,CASSTAARDAFF,TGTGCCAGCAGTACGGCCGCGAGGGACGCTTTCTTT
NA,TRBJ1-1,TRBD1,TRBV5-1,CASSLGGQSVNTEAFF,TGCGCCAGCAGCTTGGGGGGACAGTCAGTGAACACTGAAGCTTTCTTT
NA,TRBJ1-1,NA,TRBV6-2/TRBV6-3,CTSSLAFEAFF,TGTACCAGCAGTTTGGCGTTCGAAGCTTTCTTT
many,TRBJ2-7,NA,TRBV7-9,CATLPSDSYEQYF,TGTGCCACGCTCCCCAGCGACTCCTACGAGCAGTACTTC
NA,TRBJ1-1,TRBD1,TRBV11-2,CASSLWDRGRNTEAFF,TGTGCCAGCAGCTTATGGGACAGGGGGCGCAACACTGAAGCTTTCTTT
many,TRBJ2-5,NA,TRBV29-1,CSVSRDSLYQETQYF,TGCAGCGTATCAAGGGATAGCTTGTACCAAGAGACCCAGTACTTC
NA,TRBJ1-3,NA,TRBV29-1,CSVARQVSGNTIYF,TGCAGCGTCGCAAGACAGGTGTCTGGAAACACCATATATTTT
NA,TRBJ1-5,NA,TRBV6-1,CARDISNQPQHF,TGTGCTAGGGACATAAGCAATCAGCCCCAGCATTTT
few,TRBJ1-6,NA,TRBV9,CASSDGVSSYNSPLHF,TGTGCCAGCAGCGATGGCGTTAGCTCCTATAATTCACCCCTCCACTTT
few,TRBJ2-7,NA,TRBV2,CASRGVVGASYEQYF,TGTGCCAGCAGGGGGGTTGTGGGGGCCTCCTACGAGCAGTACTTC
many,TRBJ2-7,NA,TRBV20-1,CSAIGASANYEQYF,TGCAGTGCTATTGGAGCTAGCGCCAACTACGAGCAGTACTTC
NA,TRBJ1-5,NA,TRBV10-3,CAIGQGEETQHF,TGTGCCATCGGGCAGGGAGAAGAGACCCAGCATTTT
once,TRBJ1-1,NA,TRBV12-3/TRBV12-4,CASSFPRYAEAFF,TGTGCCAGCAGTTTCCCACGGTACGCTGAAGCTTTCTTT
few,TRBJ2-5,TRBD1,TRBV7-9,CASSRRDRGFETQYF,TGTGCCAGCAGCCGCCGGGACAGGGGCTTTGAGACCCAGTACTTC
few,TRBJ2-7,NA,TRBV6-5,CASGSLVHEQYF,TGTGCCAGCGGCTCCTTGGTGCACGAGCAGTACTTC
NA,TRBJ2-5,NA,TRBV4-3,CASSQDGIVGVETQYF,TGCGCCAGCAGCCAAGATGGGATAGTGGGGGTAGAGACCCAGTACTTC
NA,TRBJ2-7,NA,TRBV14,CASSQRSGADYEQYF,TGTGCCAGCAGTCAAAGGTCGGGAGCGGACTACGAGCAGTACTTC
few,TRBJ1-2,NA,TRBV12-3/TRBV12-4,CASSLGLGRDYGYTF,TGTGCCAGCAGTTTAGGTTTGGGGAGGGACTATGGCTACACCTTT
few,TRBJ2-7,NA,TRBV29-1,CSVEDRNYGEQYF,TGCAGCGTTGAAGATAGGAACTATGGGGAGCAGTACTTC
many,TRBJ1-4,NA,TRBV7-2,CASSSQAVTNEKLFF,TGTGCCAGCAGCTCCCAGGCGGTCACTAATGAAAAACTGTTTTTT
few,TRBJ1-6,TRBD1,TRBV10-3,CAPSDRGNSPLHF,TGTGCCCCCTCGGACAGGGGAAATTCACCCCTCCACTTT
many,TRBJ1-6,NA,TRBV7-3,CASSLQVDNSPLHF,TGTGCCAGCAGCTTGCAGGTCGATAATTCACCCCTCCACTTT
few,TRBJ1-2,NA,TRBV7-8,CASSPTAGAGYTF,TGCGCCAGCAGCCCCACGGCCGGGGCTGGCTACACCTTC
few,TRBJ2-3,TRBD2,TRBV7-2,CASSLGLAGAKDTQYF,TGTGCCAGCAGCTTAGGCCTAGCGGGAGCTAAGGATACGCAGTATTTT
NA,TRBJ2-7,TRBD1,TRBV7-8,CAGSPDRYTYEQYF,TGTGCCGGCAGCCCGGACAGGTACACCTACGAGCAGTACTTC
few,TRBJ2-6,NA,TRBV5-1,CASSLRGIIGGANVLTF,TGCGCCAGCAGCTTGCGGGGGATTATAGGAGGGGCCAACGTCCTGACTTTC
once,TRBJ1-1,NA,TRBV7-2,CANRAGYTEAFF,TGTGCCAACAGAGCAGGGTACACTGAAGCTTTCTTT
few,TRBJ2-7,TRBD1,TRBV5-1,CASSLAGTGVRGQYF,TGCGCCAGCAGCTTGGCCGGGACAGGCGTTCGGGGGCAGTACTTC
NA,TRBJ2-2,TRBD1,TRBV9,CASNDRGNTGELFF,TGTGCCAGCAACGACAGGGGGAACACCGGGGAGCTGTTTTTT
NA,TRBJ1-2,TRBD1,TRBV12-3/TRBV12-4,CASTSGGNYGYTF,TGTGCCAGCACCTCAGGGGGAAACTATGGCTACACCTTC